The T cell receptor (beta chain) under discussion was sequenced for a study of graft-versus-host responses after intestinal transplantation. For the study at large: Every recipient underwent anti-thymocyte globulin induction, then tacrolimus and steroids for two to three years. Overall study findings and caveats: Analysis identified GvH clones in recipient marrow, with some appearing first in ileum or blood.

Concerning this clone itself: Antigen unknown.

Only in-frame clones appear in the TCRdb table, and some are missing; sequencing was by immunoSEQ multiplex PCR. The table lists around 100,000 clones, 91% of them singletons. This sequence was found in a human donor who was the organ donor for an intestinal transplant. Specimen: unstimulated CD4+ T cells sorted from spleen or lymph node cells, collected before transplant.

CDR3 protein: CAWSVAGLSYEQYF. The CDR3 DNA is TGTGCCTGGAGTGTAGCGGGGCTCTCCTACGAGCAGTACTTC. V is TRBV30 and J is TRBJ2-7; TRBD2 aligns across 7 bases. V lost 0 bases and J lost 0; bases outside the gene matches: 2. The germline CDR1 and CDR2 sequences are GTSNPN and SVGIG (reference sequence). This CDR3 comprises 14 residues.